Below are 2 T cell receptor beta chains sequenced from a single sample in a study of Graves' ophthalmopathy and Graves' hyperthyroidism. Researchers took RNA transcripts and amplified TCR beta CDR3 regions from them. Second-round multiplex PCR came after a first-round RT-PCR that employed HTBI primers. TCRdb processed the multiplex PCR reads anew with MiXCR; each CDR3 protein has one entry. The top ten clones hold around half of a sample with 200,000 to 250,000 distinct CDR3 sequences, around 50% of them seen once. The sample comprised peripheral blood. These receptors were obtained from an adult man with Graves' ophthalmopathy.

This clonotype was seen more than once but under ten times. This chain connects TRBV6-6 to TRBJ1-2; D remains ambiguous. Trimming removed 5 bases from V and 9 bases from J, with 22 bases in between. Germline CDR1 and CDR2: MNHNY and SVGAGI (reference sequence). This CDR3 comprises 15 residues. The CDR3 DNA sequence: TGTGCCAGCAGTGAAGTGGACGAGACGGGGAGGAGCTACACCTTC. This gives the protein CASSEVDETGRSYTF.

This clonotype was detected a few times. V and J are TRBV20-1 and TRBJ1-2, with 11 positions matching TRBD1. V trimming: 0 bases; J trimming: 7 bases; junction bases outside the gene matches: 4. The CDR3 is 14 residues long. The germline CDR1 and CDR2 sequences are DFQATT and SNEGSKA (reference sequence). CDR3 residues: CSAREGQGEGGYTF. In nucleotides, the CDR3 is TGCAGTGCTAGAGAGGGACAGGGGGAAGGTGGCTACACCTTC.